This T cell receptor beta chain is drawn from a study of human T cells and chemical hapten exposure. Looking at the study overall: The patient population, which was mostly female, had alopecia areata, totalis or universalis.

As for this clonotype: As yet, its antigen is unknown.

Study-wide results and caveats: The number of TCRs above 1 in 1000 frequency did not change after DPC sensitization.

Trimming took off 5 bases at V and 3 bases at J, with 14 bases between the two ends. CDR1 is SGHAT and CDR2 is FQNNGV in the germline V gene. The CDR3 is made up of 14 amino acids. TCRdb reprocessed the RACE reads with MiXCR, giving one entry per CDR3 protein. The table lists about 120,000 distinct CDR3 sequences, less than 15% of them singletons. Time point denoted: pre-sensitization, week 0. Treatment described: therapeutic diphenylcyclopropenone sensitization with weekly scalp DPC. Here the sequenced sample was whole blood, taken in connection with sensitization to the hapten diphenylcyclopropenone (DPC). This TCR derives from a woman between 18 and 29 years old with alopecia areata. Some clones in this sample may be carry-over from other donors' samples. The chain couples TRBV11-2 to TRBJ2-7, with D perhaps matching TRBD1 (6 bases). The CDR3 coding sequence is TGTGCCAGCAGCCCAGGGGCTAGGGGCTACGAGCAGTACTTC. Its translation: CASSPGARGYEQYF.